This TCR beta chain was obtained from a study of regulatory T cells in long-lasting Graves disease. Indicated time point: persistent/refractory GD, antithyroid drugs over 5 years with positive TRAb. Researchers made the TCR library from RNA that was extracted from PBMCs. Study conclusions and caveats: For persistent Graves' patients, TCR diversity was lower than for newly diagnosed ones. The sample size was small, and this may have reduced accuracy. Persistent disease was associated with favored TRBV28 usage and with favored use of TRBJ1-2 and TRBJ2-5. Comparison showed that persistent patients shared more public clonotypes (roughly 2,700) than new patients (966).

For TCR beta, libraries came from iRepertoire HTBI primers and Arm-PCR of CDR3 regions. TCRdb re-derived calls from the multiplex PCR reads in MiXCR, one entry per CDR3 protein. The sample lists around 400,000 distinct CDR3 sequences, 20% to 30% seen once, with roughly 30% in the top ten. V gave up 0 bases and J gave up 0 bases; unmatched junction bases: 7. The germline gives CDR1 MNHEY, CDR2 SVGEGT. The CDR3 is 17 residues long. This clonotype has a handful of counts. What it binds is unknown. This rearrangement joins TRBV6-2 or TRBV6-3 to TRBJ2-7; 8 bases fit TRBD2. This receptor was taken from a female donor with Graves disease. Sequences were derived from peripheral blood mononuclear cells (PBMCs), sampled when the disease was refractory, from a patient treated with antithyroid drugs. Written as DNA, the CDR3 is TGTGCCAGCAGTTACTCGATACGGACTAGCTTCTCCTACGAGCAGTACTTC. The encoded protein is CASSYSIRTSFSYEQYF.